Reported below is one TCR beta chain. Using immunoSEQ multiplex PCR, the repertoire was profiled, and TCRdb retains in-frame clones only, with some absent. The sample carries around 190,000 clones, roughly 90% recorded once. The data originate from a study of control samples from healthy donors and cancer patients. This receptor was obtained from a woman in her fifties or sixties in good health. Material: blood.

The CDR3 protein is CASSLNTGSGNEQFF. In DNA, the CDR3 is TGTGCCAGCAGCTTAAATACAGGGTCGGGCAATGAGCAGTTCTTC. V and J are TRBV11-2 and TRBJ2-1, with D possibly matching TRBD1 (6 bases). The germline V and J ends were trimmed by 2 bases and 6 bases, with 14 bases remaining between them. The length of the CDR3 is 15 residues. CDR1 and CDR2 from the germline V gene are SGHAT and FQNNGV.